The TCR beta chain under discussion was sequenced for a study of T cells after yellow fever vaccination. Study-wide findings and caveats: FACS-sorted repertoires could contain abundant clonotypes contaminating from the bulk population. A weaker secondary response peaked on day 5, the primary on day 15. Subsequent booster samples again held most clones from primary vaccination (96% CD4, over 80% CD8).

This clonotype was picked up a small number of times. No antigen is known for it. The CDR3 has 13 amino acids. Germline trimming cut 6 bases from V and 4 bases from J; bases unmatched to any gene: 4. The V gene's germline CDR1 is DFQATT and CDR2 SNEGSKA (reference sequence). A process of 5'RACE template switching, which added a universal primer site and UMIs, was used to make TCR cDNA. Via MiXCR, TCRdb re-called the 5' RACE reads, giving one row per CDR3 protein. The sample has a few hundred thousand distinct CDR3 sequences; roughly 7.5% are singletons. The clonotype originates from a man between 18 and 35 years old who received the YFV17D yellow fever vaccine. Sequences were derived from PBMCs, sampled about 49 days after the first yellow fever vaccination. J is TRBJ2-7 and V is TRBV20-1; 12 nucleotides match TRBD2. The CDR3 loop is CSALAGGTYEQYF. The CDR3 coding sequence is TGCAGTGCCCTAGCGGGGGGGACATACGAGCAGTACTTC.